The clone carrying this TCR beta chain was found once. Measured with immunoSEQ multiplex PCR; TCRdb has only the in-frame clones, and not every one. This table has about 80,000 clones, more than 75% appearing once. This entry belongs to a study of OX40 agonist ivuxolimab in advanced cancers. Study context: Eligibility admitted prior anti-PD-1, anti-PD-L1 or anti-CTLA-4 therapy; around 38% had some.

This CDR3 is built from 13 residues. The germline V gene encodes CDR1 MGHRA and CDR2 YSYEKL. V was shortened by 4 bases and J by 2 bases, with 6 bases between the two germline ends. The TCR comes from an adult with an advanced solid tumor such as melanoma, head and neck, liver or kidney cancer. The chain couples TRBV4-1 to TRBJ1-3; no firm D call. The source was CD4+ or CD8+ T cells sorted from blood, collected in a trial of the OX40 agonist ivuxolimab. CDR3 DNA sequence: TGCGCCAGCAGCCGGTTGACTGGAAACACCATATATTTT. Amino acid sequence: CASSRLTGNTIYF.